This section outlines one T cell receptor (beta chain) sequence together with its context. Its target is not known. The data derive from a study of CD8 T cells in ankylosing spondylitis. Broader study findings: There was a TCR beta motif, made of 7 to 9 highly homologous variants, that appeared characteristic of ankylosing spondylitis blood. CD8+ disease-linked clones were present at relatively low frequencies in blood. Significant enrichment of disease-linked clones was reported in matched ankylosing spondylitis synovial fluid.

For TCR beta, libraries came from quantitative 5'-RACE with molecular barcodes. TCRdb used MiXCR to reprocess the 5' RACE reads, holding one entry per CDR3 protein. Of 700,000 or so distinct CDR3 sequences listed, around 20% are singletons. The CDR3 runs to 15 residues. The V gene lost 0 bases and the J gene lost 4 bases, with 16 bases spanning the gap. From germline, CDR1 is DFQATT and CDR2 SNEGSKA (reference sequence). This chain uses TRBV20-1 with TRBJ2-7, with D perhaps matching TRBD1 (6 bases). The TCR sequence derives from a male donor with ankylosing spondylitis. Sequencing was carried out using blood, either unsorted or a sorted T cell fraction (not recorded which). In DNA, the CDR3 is TGCAGTGCTAGAGACCGGGACACCACTGTGTACGAGCAGTACTTC. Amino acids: CSARDRDTTVYEQYF.